This TCR beta chain was documented in a study of cytomegalovirus exposure and HLA in healthy donors. Study-wide results and caveats: According to the study, around 150 TCR beta chains were cytomegalovirus-associated.

TCRdb keeps only in-frame clones here, not all; method: immunoSEQ multiplex PCR. The data contain roughly 130,000 clones, 89% of them singletons. As for this clone: No antigen is known for it.

Trimming removed 5 bases from V and 0 bases from J, with 13 bases in between. The length of the CDR3 is 15 residues. The V gene's germline CDR1 is ENHRY and CDR2 SYGVKD. The sequenced sample was PBMCs. The chain couples TRBV10-3 to TRBJ1-1; no firm D call. This clonotype was obtained from a young woman in good health and CMV-seropositive. The CDR3 nucleotides read TGTGCCATCAGTTCCCGCGATCATTTGAACACTGAAGCTTTCTTT. This sequence encodes CAISSRDHLNTEAFF.